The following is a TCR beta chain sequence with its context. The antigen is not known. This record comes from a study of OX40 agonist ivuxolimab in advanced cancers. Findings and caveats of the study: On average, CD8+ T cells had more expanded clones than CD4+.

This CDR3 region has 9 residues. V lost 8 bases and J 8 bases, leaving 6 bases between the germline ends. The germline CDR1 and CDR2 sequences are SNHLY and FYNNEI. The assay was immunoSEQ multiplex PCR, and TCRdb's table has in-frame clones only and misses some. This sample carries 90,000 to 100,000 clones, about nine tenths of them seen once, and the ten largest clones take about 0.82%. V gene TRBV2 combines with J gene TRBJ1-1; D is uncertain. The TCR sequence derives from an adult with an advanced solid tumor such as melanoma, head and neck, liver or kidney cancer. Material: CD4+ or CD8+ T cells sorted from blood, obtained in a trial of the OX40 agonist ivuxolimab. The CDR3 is CASGREAFF. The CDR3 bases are TGTGCCAGCGGAAGAGAAGCTTTCTTT.